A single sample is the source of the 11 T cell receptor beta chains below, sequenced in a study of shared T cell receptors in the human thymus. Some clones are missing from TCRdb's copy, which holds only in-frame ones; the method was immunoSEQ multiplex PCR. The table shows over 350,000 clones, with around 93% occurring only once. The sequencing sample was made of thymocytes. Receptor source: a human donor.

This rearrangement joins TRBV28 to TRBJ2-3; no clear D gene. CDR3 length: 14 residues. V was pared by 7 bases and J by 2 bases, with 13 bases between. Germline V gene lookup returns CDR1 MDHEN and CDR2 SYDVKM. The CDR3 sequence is CASKATAATDTQYF. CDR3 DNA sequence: TGTGCCAGCAAGGCTACGGCAGCCACAGATACGCAGTATTTT.

CDR3 amino acids: CASSTGLAGDRDTQYF. CDR3 DNA sequence: TGTGCCAGCAGCACCGGACTAGCGGGAGATCGGGATACGCAGTATTTT. The rearrangement joins TRBV5-4 to TRBJ2-3; 13 bases line up with TRBD2. V was clipped by 4 bases and J by 6 bases; unmatched bases: 8. CDR3 size: 16 residues. Germline values: CDR1 SGHNT, CDR2 YYREEE (reference sequence).

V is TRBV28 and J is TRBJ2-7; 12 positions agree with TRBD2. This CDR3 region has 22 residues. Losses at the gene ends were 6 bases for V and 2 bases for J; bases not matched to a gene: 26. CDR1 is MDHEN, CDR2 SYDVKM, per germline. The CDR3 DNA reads TGTGCCAGCAGCCCCTACCAGACTCTAGGGAGACTAGCGGGAGTTGGAGCCTACGAGCAGTACTTC. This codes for CASSPYQTLGRLAGVGAYEQYF.

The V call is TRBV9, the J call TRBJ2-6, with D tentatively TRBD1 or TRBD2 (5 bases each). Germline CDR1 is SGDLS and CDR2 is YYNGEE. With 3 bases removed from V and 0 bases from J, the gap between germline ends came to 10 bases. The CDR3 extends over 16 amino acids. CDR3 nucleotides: TGTGCCAGCAGCGCGGGACGGCGCTCTGGGGCCAACGTCCTGACTTTC. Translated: CASSAGRRSGANVLTF.

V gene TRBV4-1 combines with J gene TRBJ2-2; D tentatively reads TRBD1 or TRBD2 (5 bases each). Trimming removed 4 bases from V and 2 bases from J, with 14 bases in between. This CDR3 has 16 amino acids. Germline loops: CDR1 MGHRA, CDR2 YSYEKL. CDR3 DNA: TGCGCCAGCAGCCCCTTCGGGGACGCCAACACCGGGGAGCTGTTTTTT. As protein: CASSPFGDANTGELFF.

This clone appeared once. The CDR3 here is CASSPPGGNTIYF. CDR3 nucleotides: TGTGCCAGCAGTCCCCCAGGGGGAAACACCATATATTTT. The chain has TRBV27 and TRBJ1-3, with D possibly being TRBD1 (5 bases). The V end lost 5 bases, the J end lost 4 bases, and 9 bases lay between the germline ends. CDR1 is MNHEY and CDR2 is SMNVEV in the germline V gene (reference sequence). This CDR3 contains 13 residues.

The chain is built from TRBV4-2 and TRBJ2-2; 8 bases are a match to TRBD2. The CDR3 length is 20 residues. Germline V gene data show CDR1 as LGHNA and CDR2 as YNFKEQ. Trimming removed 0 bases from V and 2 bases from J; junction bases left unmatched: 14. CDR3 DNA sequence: TGTGCCAGCAGCCAAGATCTAACCCTCACTAGCGGAGCCAACACCGGGGAGCTGTTTTTT. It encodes CASSQDLTLTSGANTGELFF.

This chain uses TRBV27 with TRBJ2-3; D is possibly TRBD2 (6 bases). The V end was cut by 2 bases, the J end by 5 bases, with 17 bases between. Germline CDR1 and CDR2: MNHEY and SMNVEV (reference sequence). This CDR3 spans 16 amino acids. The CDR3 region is CASSLRPSGSEDTQYF. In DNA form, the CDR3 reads TGTGCCAGCAGTTTAAGGCCCAGCGGGTCGGAAGATACGCAGTATTTT.

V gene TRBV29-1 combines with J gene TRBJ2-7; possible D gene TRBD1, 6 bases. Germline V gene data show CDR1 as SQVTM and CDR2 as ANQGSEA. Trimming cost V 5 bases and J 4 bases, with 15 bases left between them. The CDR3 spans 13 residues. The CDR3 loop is CSVYSGQRYEQYF. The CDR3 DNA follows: TGCAGCGTTTATTCGGGACAAAGATACGAGCAGTACTTC.

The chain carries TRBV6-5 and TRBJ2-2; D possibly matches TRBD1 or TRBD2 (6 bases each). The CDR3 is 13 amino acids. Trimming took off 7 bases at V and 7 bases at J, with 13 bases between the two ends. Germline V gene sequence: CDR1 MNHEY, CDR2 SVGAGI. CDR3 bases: TGTGCCAGCACCCACAGGGACTGCGGGGAGCTGTTTTTT. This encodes CASTHRDCGELFF.

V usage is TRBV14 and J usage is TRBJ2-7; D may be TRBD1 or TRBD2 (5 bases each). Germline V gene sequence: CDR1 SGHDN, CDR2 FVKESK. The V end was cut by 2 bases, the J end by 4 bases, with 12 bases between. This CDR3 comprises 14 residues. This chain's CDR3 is CASSQRPEGYEQYF. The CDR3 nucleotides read TGTGCCAGCAGCCAACGACCAGAGGGGTACGAGCAGTACTTC.